The 18 T cell receptor beta chains presented below share a single source sample, sequenced in a study of T cells after yellow fever vaccination. From the 5' RACE reads, TCRdb called clonotypes with MiXCR, one entry per CDR3 protein. The sample yields almost 600,000 distinct CDR3 sequences, 13% seen once. The sample was PBMCs, taken on the day of the yellow fever booster vaccination. These receptors were obtained from a young man who received the YFV17D yellow fever vaccine.

The chain links TRBV6-2 or TRBV6-3 to TRBJ2-1; D unclear. The CDR3 is 12 amino acids. The V end lost 6 bases, the J end lost 14 bases, and 17 bases lay between the germline ends. CDR1 is MNHEY, CDR2 SVGEGT, per germline. The CDR3 reads CASRTTGSTKFF. CDR3 in DNA: TGTGCCAGCAGAACAACCGGGTCGACCAAGTTCTTC.

This clonotype was seen a few times. This chain uses TRBV4-3 with TRBJ2-1, with unresolved D. There are 13 residues in the CDR3. Germline V CDR1 and CDR2: LGHNA, YSLEER. Between the trimmed V and J ends, which lost 2 bases and 4 bases, there was a span of 6 bases. CDR3 bases: TGCGCCAGCAGCCAACAGGTTTACAATGAGCAGTTCTTC. Residues: CASSQQVYNEQFF.

A few counts support this clonotype. This chain connects TRBV19 to TRBJ2-3; D perhaps matches TRBD2 (5 bases). The CDR3 runs to 17 residues. Germline CDR1 is LNHDA and CDR2 is SQIVND (reference sequence). V was trimmed by 6 bases and J by 2 bases, leaving 21 bases between them. The CDR3 bases are TGTGCCAGTAGCCCATCCCCCCCCGCGGGCCTCACAGATACGCAGTATTTT. Its translation is CASSPSPPAGLTDTQYF.

The chain has TRBV12-3 or TRBV12-4 and TRBJ1-1, with no clear D. Trimming took 6 bases from V and 5 from J, leaving 10 bases between them. The CDR3 covers 12 residues. CDR3 coding DNA: TGTGCCAGCAGCCAAACCTGGACTGAAGCTTTCTTT. Its protein product is CASSQTWTEAFF.

This clonotype was seen a few times. The chain is built from TRBV20-1 and TRBJ2-2; D not resolved. The CDR3 length is 13 residues. The germline V gene has CDR1 DFQATT and CDR2 SNEGSKA (reference sequence). The V and J ends lost 2 bases and 4 bases respectively, with 8 bases between them. This chain's CDR3 is CSARSLPTGELFF. The CDR3 DNA reads as TGCAGTGCTAGAAGTCTACCCACCGGGGAGCTGTTTTTT.

This clonotype has more than one count but fewer than ten. This rearrangement joins TRBV28 to TRBJ2-1; TRBD1 agrees at 12 bases. V lost 5 bases, J lost 7 bases, and 6 bases stayed unmatched. Germline CDR1 is MDHEN and CDR2 is SYDVKM. The CDR3 consists of 15 residues. In DNA form, the CDR3 reads TGTGCCAGCAGTGTTCCGGGACAGGGGGCGAATGAGCAGTTCTTC. Amino acids: CASSVPGQGANEQFF.

This clonotype has just a few counts. The CDR3 is CATSRDPSEILQFF. CDR3 sequence (DNA): TGTGCCACCAGCAGAGACCCTAGCGAAATATTGCAGTTCTTC. V usage is TRBV15 and J usage is TRBJ2-1, with D perhaps matching TRBD2 (6 bases). Germline V lookup: CDR1 LNHNV, CDR2 YYDKDF (reference sequence). The V end was cut by 0 bases, the J end by 12 bases, with 15 bases between. The CDR3 is made up of 14 amino acids.

This clonotype was picked up many times. This chain connects TRBV24-1 to TRBJ2-1, with D tentatively TRBD1 or TRBD2 (5 bases each). The ends were cut back, 5 bases at V and 6 bases at J, with 10 bases in the middle. The length of the CDR3 is 13 residues. Germline CDR1 is KGHDR and CDR2 is SFDVKD. The chain's CDR3 is CATSGPGANEQFF. DNA for the CDR3: TGTGCCACCAGTGGGCCCGGGGCCAATGAGCAGTTCTTC.

This clonotype was recorded at least ten times. The chain recombines TRBV7-9 with TRBJ2-1, with TRBD2 identical over 8 bases. Germline V gene data show CDR1 as SEHNR and CDR2 as FQNEAQ (reference sequence). The ends lost 5 bases at V and 6 bases at J; junction bases unmatched: 6. CDR3 size: 14 residues. The CDR3 loop is CASSRTSPPNEQFF. The CDR3 DNA follows: TGTGCCAGCAGCCGGACTAGCCCCCCCAATGAGCAGTTCTTC. The full variable domain, completed using reference TRBV7-9 and TRBJ2-1, is DTGVSQNPRHKITKRGQNVTFRCDPISEHNRLYWYRQTLGQGPEFLTYFQNEAQLEKSRLLSDRFSAERPKGSFSTLEIQRTEQGDSAMYLCASSRTSPPNEQFFGPGTRLTVL.

The chain links TRBV20-1 to TRBJ1-5; D unclear. The germline V and J ends were trimmed by 6 bases and 5 bases, with 17 bases remaining between them. This CDR3 comprises 14 residues. Germline V gives CDR1 DFQATT, CDR2 SNEGSKA (reference sequence). The CDR3 spells CSAPAGSWDQPQHF. CDR3 sequence (DNA): TGCAGTGCCCCAGCTGGGTCCTGGGATCAGCCCCAGCATTTT.

This clonotype appeared a few times. This sequence joins TRBV10-1 and TRBJ2-1; D ambiguous. CDR1 and CDR2 from the germline V gene are WNHNN and SYGVQD (reference sequence). V was pared by 9 bases and J by 4 bases, with 19 bases between. The CDR3 runs 15 residues. CDR3 sequence reads: CARISSRAKYNEQFF. In DNA form, the CDR3 reads TGCGCCAGAATCTCTTCTCGAGCGAAATACAATGAGCAGTTCTTC.

The chain links TRBV7-8 to TRBJ2-7; 11 bases align to TRBD2. Per germline, CDR1 SGHVS and CDR2 FQNEAQ. Germline trimming cut 5 bases from V and 1 base from J; bases unmatched to any gene: 16. The CDR3 consists of 19 residues. Here the CDR3 DNA reads TGTGCCAGCAGCGGGCCCGGGACTAGCGGTCCTCTGAAGTCCTACGAGCAGTACTTC. This gives the protein CASSGPGTSGPLKSYEQYF.

This clonotype was seen a handful of times. The genes are TRBV7-6 and TRBJ1-5; D gene uncertain. V lost 5 bases, J lost 2 bases, and 19 bases lay in between. Germline lookup yields CDR1 SGHVS and CDR2 FNYEAQ. This CDR3 has 17 amino acids. The CDR3 region is CASSPHPPGVGNQPQHF. The CDR3 DNA is TGTGCCAGCAGCCCCCACCCCCCTGGGGTCGGCAATCAGCCCCAGCATTTT.

The rearrangement uses TRBV5-6 and TRBJ2-6; D is unclear. Germline loops: CDR1 SGHDT, CDR2 YYEEEE. V gave up 2 bases and J gave up 0 bases, with 6 bases separating them. This CDR3 has 15 residues. The chain's CDR3 is CASSLRPSGANVLTF. Here the CDR3 DNA reads TGTGCCAGCAGCTTAAGACCCTCTGGGGCCAACGTCCTGACTTTC.

This chain links TRBV6-2 or TRBV6-3 with TRBJ2-3; no reliable D call. The CDR3 is made up of 13 amino acids. Trimming cost V 4 bases and J 6 bases, with 11 bases left between them. CDR1 is MNHEY and CDR2 is SVGEGT in the germline V gene. CDR3 DNA: TGTGCCAGCAGTTTTTTGATCGAGGATACGCAGTATTTT. Its translation is CASSFLIEDTQYF.

This clonotype was seen a handful of times. The chain uses TRBV7-2 and TRBJ2-1, with TRBD2 identical over 9 bases. Germline V gene lookup returns CDR1 SGHTA and CDR2 FQGNSA. The CDR3 runs 15 residues. V lost 5 bases, J lost 1 base, and 3 bases stayed unmatched. The chain's CDR3 is CASSRLAASYNEQFF. CDR3 DNA: TGTGCCAGCAGCAGACTAGCGGCGTCCTACAATGAGCAGTTCTTC.

This sequence joins TRBV2 and TRBJ2-7; TRBD2 matches 13 bases. Germline CDR1 reads SNHLY; CDR2 reads FYNNEI. The CDR3 has 14 residues. J was trimmed by 2 bases and V by 7 bases; bases with no gene match: 2. Here the CDR3 DNA reads TGTGCCAGCACAGGGACTAGCGGGACCTACGAGCAGTACTTC. Translated: CASTGTSGTYEQYF.

J is TRBJ2-5 and V is TRBV9, with D perhaps TRBD2 (6 bases). The CDR3 length is 13 residues. The V end was cut by 0 bases, the J end by 3 bases, with 6 bases between. Germline lookup yields CDR1 SGDLS and CDR2 YYNGEE. In DNA, the CDR3 is TGTGCCAGCAGCGTAGGGACTAAAGAGACCCAGTACTTC. This gives the protein CASSVGTKETQYF.